A selection of T cell receptor beta chains follows, all from one sample in a study of T cells in Graves' hyperthyroidism and ophthalmopathy. TCRdb re-analysed the multiplex PCR reads in MiXCR, keeping a single row per CDR3 protein. The table includes approximately 510,000 distinct CDR3 sequences, over 35% detected once. Material: peripheral blood or thyroid tissue (not recorded which). The receptors derive from an adult woman with Graves' disease, either hyperthyroidism or ophthalmopathy (not recorded which). The CDR3 runs from the conserved cysteine through the conserved F or W. The D gene is left open where the match is weak. Some rows mark clone size as missing; the rest say once, few, many or name a class of expanded clone.

clone_size	v_call	j_call	d_call	cdr3_nt	cdr3_aa
few	TRBV20-1	TRBJ1-5	TRBD1	TGCAGTGCTAGAGATTGGGGACAGGGGGCCACTCAGCCCCAGCATTTT	CSARDWGQGATQPQHF
many	TRBV10-3	TRBJ2-6	TRBD1	TGTGCCACCAGACAGGGTTCTGGGGCCAACGTCCTGACTTTC	CATRQGSGANVLTF
few	TRBV7-2	TRBJ2-7	TRBD2	TGTGCCAGCAGCCCTCGGGAAGCGGGAGAACCCCACGAGCAGTACTTC	CASSPREAGEPHEQYF
NA	TRBV7-3	TRBJ1-1	NA	TGTGCCAGCAGCTACGGGGAGGGCACTGAAGCTTTCTTT	CASSYGEGTEAFF
few	TRBV4-3	TRBJ2-7	NA	TGCGCCAGCAGCCAAGGATGGGGCCAACCCTACGAGCAGTACTTC	CASSQGWGQPYEQYF
few	TRBV7-9	TRBJ1-2	NA	TGTGCCAGCAGCCAAGCCGGAGGGGGCTATGGCTACACCTTC	CASSQAGGGYGYTF
NA	TRBV9	TRBJ2-7	TRBD2	TGTGCCAGCAGCGTAGGGACTAGCGTGGCCGAGCAGTACTTC	CASSVGTSVAEQYF
NA	TRBV20-1	TRBJ2-7	NA	TGCAGTGCTAGAGATGAGAGGGCGGGTAGCTCCTACGAGCAGTACTTC	CSARDERAGSSYEQYF
many	TRBV7-2	TRBJ2-2	NA	TGTGCCAGCAGCTCCCCCTGGGACGGAAACACCGGGGAGCTGTTTTTT	CASSSPWDGNTGELFF
NA	TRBV7-9	TRBJ2-6	NA	TGCGCCAGCAGCTTGCGTCCGGGACTGACCTCTGGGGCCAACGTCCTGACTTTC	CASSLRPGLTSGANVLTF
NA	TRBV6-5	TRBJ2-5	TRBD1	TGTGCCAGCAGTTACATGTCGACAGGGGTTGCAGAGACCCAGTACTTC	CASSYMSTGVAETQYF
many	TRBV7-6	TRBJ2-5	NA	TGTGCCAGCAGATCCCGAATCGAGACCCAGTACTTC	CASRSRIETQYF
many	TRBV7-2	TRBJ1-2	NA	TGTGCCAGCAGCTTAGTGTCAGGGAAAGGTGGCTACACCTTC	CASSLVSGKGGYTF
few	TRBV29-1	TRBJ1-4	TRBD1	TGCAGCGTTGAAATGAGGGGGACAGGTCATGAAAAACTGTTTTTT	CSVEMRGTGHEKLFF
few	TRBV14	TRBJ1-2	NA	TGTGCCAGCAGCCAGTTGAGTCGGGAGTCCGATGGCTACACCTTC	CASSQLSRESDGYTF
many	TRBV19	TRBJ2-7	TRBD1	TGTGCCAGTAGTCCGAGGACAGGGGGCGGATACGAGCAGTACTTC	CASSPRTGGGYEQYF